At least ten counts were recorded for the clone carrying this TCR beta chain. Time point denoted: newly diagnosed GD, antithyroid drugs for less than 3 months. Scientists built the TCR library using RNA that was extracted from PBMCs. The guidelines of the American Thyroid Association were the basis for diagnosing Graves' disease. The entry originates in a study of regulatory T cells in long-lasting Graves disease. For TCR beta, libraries came from iRepertoire HTBI primers and Arm-PCR of CDR3 regions. Source study methods: Spanning all samples, the identified segments comprised over 50 TRBV and fewer than 15 TRBJ. MiXCR, run by TCRdb on the multiplex PCR reads, gives a single entry per CDR3 protein. TCRdb, not the original authors, processed these V and J calls. The sample lists some 200,000 distinct CDR3 sequences; roughly 19% were seen once. V lost 3 bases and J 1 base, leaving 5 bases between the germline ends. The CDR3 extends over 13 amino acids. The germline gives CDR1 KGHDR, CDR2 SFDVKD.

The data also belong to a second study, concerning T cells in Graves' hyperthyroidism and ophthalmopathy. This second study notes: Graves' hyperthyroidism is called stable when ophthalmopathy does not progress within 18 months. HTBI primers were the set used in a first-round RT-PCR of the TCR CDR3.

The chain employs TRBV24-1 and TRBJ1-2; D gene uncertain. This TCR was recovered from a woman aged 30 to 39 with Graves disease. The material sequenced was peripheral blood mononuclear cells (PBMCs), taken at new diagnosis, from a patient treated with antithyroid drugs. The CDR3 reads CATSDVLNYGYTF. The CDR3 nucleotides read TGTGCCACCAGTGATGTTCTTAACTATGGCTACACCTTC.